Listed below are T cell receptor beta chains from one sample, sequenced in a study of blood T cell repertoires in COVID-19. Repertoires were generated with immunoSEQ multiplex PCR, while TCRdb's copy carries only in-frame clones and drops some. The sample records under 250,000 clones, under 90% being singletons. The sequenced sample was peripheral blood. These receptor sequences come from a man aged 55-75 years who had recovered from COVID-19. The conserved cysteine and the conserved F or W are not part of the CDR3 here. Where a row states a size, it is once, few, many or the class of an expanded clone; other rows omit it.

once	12	TRBV6-5	TRBJ2-4	ASSKLLAKNIQY
.	14	TRBV7-6	TRBJ1-2	ASSRGQANTNYGYT
.	13	TRBV6-5	TRBJ1-2	ASSYSGTGGYGYT
.	13	TRBV24-1	TRBJ2-3	ATSTETAFTDTQY
.	9	TRBV6-5	TRBJ1-4	ARNRRGQLF
.	17	TRBV7-2	TRBJ2-1	ASSLVGLAGVGSYNEQF
.	14	TRBV4-3	TRBJ2-1	ASSQGPSVSYNEQF
.	12	TRBV15	TRBJ2-1	ATEGQRTYNEQF
.	10	TRBV30	TRBJ1-5	AWSLGAQPQH
few	13	TRBV18	TRBJ1-1	ASSPQRQENTEAF
.	13	TRBV15	TRBJ1-1	ATSRAGVGTGRAF
.	11	TRBV18	TRBJ2-7	ASSRSEVYEQY
.	14	TRBV5-4	TRBJ2-2	ASSLALDRGPGELF
.	12	TRBV6-5	TRBJ1-2	ASSYGRRDYGYT
.	13	TRBV6-4	TRBJ2-7	ASSVGTGGVYEQY
.	13	TRBV24-1	TRBJ2-1	ATSDFVAESNEQF
.	12	TRBV19	TRBJ1-2	ASSIYGQSYGYT
many	12	TRBV25-1	TRBJ2-4	ASSGAAGGGIQY
once	13	TRBV7-9	TRBJ2-3	ASSLASGKTDTQY
.	11	TRBV12-3/TRBV12-4	TRBJ2-1	ASQNSGVNEQF
.	11	TRBV11-3	TRBJ2-7	ASSLGGSYEQY
.	12	TRBV11-2	TRBJ1-2	ASSPTGQRYGYT
.	12	TRBV28	TRBJ2-2	ASSLLGDTGELF
.	14	TRBV4-3	TRBJ2-3	ASSQDVQRESDTQY
few	11	TRBV19	TRBJ1-1	ASSREMNTEAF
.	12	TRBV2	TRBJ2-1	ASSEGLTSNEQF
.	15	TRBV12-5	TRBJ1-3	ASVHDRGASSGNTIY
few	14	TRBV10-1	TRBJ2-7	ASSKQGQDTSYEQY
.	12	TRBV7-6	TRBJ2-2	ASSLVGGVRELF
.	17	TRBV12-1	TRBJ2-2	ASGTGGLLGDASTGELF
.	13	TRBV5-6	TRBJ2-5	ASSPKTGEEETQY
.	13	TRBV19	TRBJ2-1	ASSTTSGRPNEQF
.	11	TRBV19	TRBJ1-4	ARIRGGDEKLF
.	11	TRBV30	TRBJ1-5	AWSRQLNQPQH
.	14	TRBV18	TRBJ2-2	ASSPGQGARTGELF
.	11	TRBV19	TRBJ2-7	ASSSLPPYEQY
few	15	TRBV7-2	TRBJ2-4	ASSLGSQGKSKNIQY
.	13	TRBV4-3	TRBJ2-1	ASSQEPLAGGEQF
.	13	TRBV7-9	TRBJ2-2	ASSLAGDYTGELF
.	13	TRBV6-5	TRBJ2-2	ASRPPGQGAGELF
.	10	TRBV5-6	TRBJ1-1	ASSLSQGEAF
.	17	TRBV28	TRBJ2-2	ASSLLGTGGEKNTGELF
.	10	TRBV6-5	TRBJ2-3	ASSWDRGLQY
.	12	TRBV5-6	TRBJ2-7	ASSLAGGTYEQY
.	13	TRBV7-3	TRBJ1-6	ASSMGQGLGSPLH
.	12	TRBV10-3	TRBJ1-1	ASTSRDRGTEAF
once	11	TRBV4-2	TRBJ2-7	ASSPGKAYEQY
.	12	TRBV3-1/TRBV3-2	TRBJ1-2	ASSERGGDYGYT